Here is one T cell receptor beta chain with its context. The sample originates from a study of T cell responses to AZD1222 COVID-19 vaccine. Study at large: Second-dose recipients at about 4 or about 12 weeks were treated as one pooled group.

Assay used: immunoSEQ multiplex PCR; TCRdb lists only in-frame clones, some missing. The sample carries about 130,000 clones, just over 85% recorded once. CDR1 is SEHNR and CDR2 is FQNEAQ in the germline V gene (reference sequence). With 7 bases removed from V and 2 bases from J, the gap between germline ends came to 14 bases. This CDR3 is 14 amino acids long. The sample here was peripheral blood, taken on day 0 of AZD1222 vaccination. The TCR comes from an adult in good health. The chain has TRBV7-9 and TRBJ1-1, with unresolved D. The CDR3 DNA is TGTGCCAGCACCACAGATCCCGCTAACACTGAAGCTTTCTTT. It translates to CASTTDPANTEAFF.